Listed here are 24 T cell receptor beta chains from one sample, sequenced in a study of early T cells in non-severe SARS-CoV-2 infection. One entry per CDR3 protein, called by TCRdb with MiXCR from the 5' RACE reads. The sample contains around 52,000 distinct CDR3 sequences, roughly 6.8% of which appear only once. Sequenced: whole blood. These receptors all come from an adult who was a healthcare worker with PCR-confirmed SARS-CoV-2 infection or an uninfected control (not recorded which).

The chain has TRBV6-1 and TRBJ2-3; D is perhaps TRBD1 or TRBD2 (5 bases each). With 3 bases removed from V and 0 bases from J, the gap between germline ends came to 10 bases. Looked up from germline, CDR1 is MNHNS and CDR2 is SASEGT. The CDR3 length is 15 residues. This CDR3 is CASSEWDGSTDTQYF. The CDR3 DNA follows: TGTGCCAGCAGTGAGTGGGACGGTAGCACAGATACGCAGTATTTT.

This clonotype was counted ten times or more. The chain is built from TRBV11-2 and TRBJ2-3, with D unclear. The germline V gene encodes CDR1 SGHAT and CDR2 FQNNGV. The CDR3 runs 17 residues. V dropped 2 bases and J dropped 3 bases, with 18 bases sitting between them. The CDR3 loop is CASSLRPQRKATDTQYF. CDR3 sequence (DNA): TGTGCCAGCAGCTTACGCCCGCAACGGAAGGCGACAGATACGCAGTATTTT.

The sample holds many counts of this clonotype. This chain joins TRBV20-1 and TRBJ2-5; D gene unclear. The CDR3 length is 10 residues. Trimming pared 6 bases from V and 5 bases from J, leaving 7 bases between. Germline V lookup: CDR1 DFQATT, CDR2 SNEGSKA (reference sequence). The CDR3 region is CSAWQETQYF. Here the CDR3 DNA reads TGCAGTGCGTGGCAGGAGACCCAGTACTTC.

This clonotype appeared many times. This chain connects TRBV18 to TRBJ1-2, with TRBD1 identical over 8 bases. J was trimmed by 2 bases and V by 6 bases; bases with no gene match: 11. Germline values: CDR1 KGHSH, CDR2 LQKENI. This CDR3 has 16 amino acids. DNA of the CDR3: TGTGCCAGCTCCAGCGGGACCGGACAGGGAAACTATGGCTACACCTTC. Its protein product is CASSSGTGQGNYGYTF. The variable domain in full, completed from reference TRBV18 and TRBJ1-2, reads NAGVMQNPRHLVRRRGQEARLRCSPMKGHSHVYWYRQLPEEGLKFMVYLQKENIIDESGMPKERFSAEFPKEGPSILRIQQVVRGDSAAYFCASSSGTGQGNYGYTFGSGTRLTVV.

This clonotype was counted ten times or more. The chain joins TRBV28 to TRBJ1-6; no clear D. Trimming stripped 6 bases from V and 9 bases from J, with 12 bases between. The CDR3 has 13 amino acids. Per germline, CDR1 MDHEN and CDR2 SYDVKM. The DNA of the CDR3 is TGTGCCAGCAGCCGTGGTGAGCGTTCACCCCTCCACTTT. This sequence encodes CASSRGERSPLHF.

Only a few counts were recorded for this clonotype. The chain joins TRBV4-3 to TRBJ1-5, with unresolved D. The CDR3 sequence is 16 residues long. The V gene's germline CDR1 is LGHNA and CDR2 YSLEER. V lost 2 bases and J 2 bases, leaving 13 bases between the germline ends. CDR3 sequence (DNA): TGCGCCAGCAGCCAAAACTGGGGATTTGGCAATCAGCCCCAGCATTTT. Translating it yields CASSQNWGFGNQPQHF.

This clonotype was counted at least ten times. The chain joins TRBV5-1 to TRBJ2-3; TRBD1 might be the D (5 bases). This CDR3 is built from 16 residues. In germline, CDR1 is SGHRS, CDR2 YFSETQ. V was clipped by 1 base and J by 4 bases, with 16 bases between them. CDR3 sequence: CASSLSQGLGPDTQYF. The DNA for the CDR3 is TGCGCCAGCAGCTTGTCCCAGGGTCTTGGGCCAGATACGCAGTATTTT.

This clonotype was counted at least ten times. This chain connects TRBV2 to TRBJ2-2, with a weak D call TRBD1 (5 bases). Germline CDR1 is SNHLY and CDR2 is FYNNEI. Trimming took off 7 bases at V and 0 bases at J, with 9 bases between the two ends. The CDR3 loop spans 14 amino acids. The DNA of the CDR3 is TGTGCCAGCACTCAGGGAACGAACACCGGGGAGCTGTTTTTT. This translates into CASTQGTNTGELFF.

This clonotype was observed at least ten times. In nucleotides, the CDR3 is TGTGCCAGCAGTGAAGGGCAGGGAAGCACAGATACGCAGTATTTT. This gives the protein CASSEGQGSTDTQYF. The V call is TRBV25-1, the J call TRBJ2-3; weak D call: TRBD1 (5 bases). This CDR3 has 15 residues. The V gene lost 2 bases and the J gene lost 0 bases, with 9 bases spanning the gap. Per the germline V gene, CDR1 is MGHDK and CDR2 is SYGVNS.

The chain recombines TRBV3-1 with TRBJ2-5, with D maybe TRBD2 (5 bases). The CDR3 is 16 residues long. Per germline, CDR1 LGHDT and CDR2 YNNKEL (reference sequence). Trimming stripped 0 bases from V and 4 bases from J, with 15 bases between. The CDR3: CASSQDTGWTGETQYF. The CDR3 bases are TGTGCCAGCAGCCAAGATACGGGGTGGACGGGAGAGACCCAGTACTTC.

This clonotype was counted between two and nine times. A much larger clonotype is one base distant, so this may be a read error. V usage is TRBV7-8 and J usage is TRBJ1-2; no firm D call. Germline assignment: CDR1 SGHVS and CDR2 FQNEAQ. The CDR3 sequence is 13 residues long. The CDR3 reads CTSSLGRRYGYTF. DNA of the CDR3: TGTACCAGCAGCTTAGGCCGCCGCTATGGCTACACCTTC.

This clonotype has a count of ten or more. The DNA for the CDR3 is TGCGCCAGCAGCTTAGGACAGGGAGGAGCAGATACGCAGTATTTT. It encodes CASSLGQGGADTQYF. The chain links TRBV5-1 to TRBJ2-3; 8 positions agree with TRBD1. Germline loops: CDR1 SGHRS, CDR2 YFSETQ. V trimming: 2 bases; J trimming: 4 bases; junction bases outside the gene matches: 6. The CDR3 covers 15 residues.

Comments on this clonotype: A much larger clone differs by one base, so this may be a read error. The chain is built from TRBV27 and TRBJ2-7; possible D gene TRBD1, 5 bases. Trimming took off 6 bases at V and 2 bases at J, with 17 bases between the two ends. CDR3 length: 15 amino acids. CDR1 is MNHEY and CDR2 is SMNVEV in the germline V gene (reference sequence). Here the CDR3 reads CASSFGVRATYEQYF. The CDR3 DNA reads as TGTGCCAGCAGCTTTGGGGTCAGGGCCACCTACGAGCAGTACTTC.

This clonotype appeared a few times. V usage is TRBV2 and J usage is TRBJ2-2, with D perhaps matching TRBD1 (5 bases). The CDR3 is 12 amino acids. The germline V and J ends were trimmed by 8 bases and 6 bases, with 10 bases remaining between them. Germline V gene sequence: CDR1 SNHLY, CDR2 FYNNEI. The CDR3: CASGSGSGELFF. CDR3 nucleotides: TGTGCCAGCGGCTCAGGGTCCGGGGAGCTGTTTTTT.

The chain links TRBV3-2 to TRBJ1-2. TRBV3-2 is listed as a pseudogene. CDR3 length equals 15 residues. CDR3 in amino acids: CAGSMGGIPNYGYTF. Here the CDR3 DNA reads TGTGCCGGGTCGATGGGAGGGATCCCTAACTATGGCTACACCTTC.

The chain links TRBV5-5 to TRBJ1-6; 9 bases fit TRBD1. Germline CDR1 reads SGHKS; CDR2 reads YYEKEE (reference sequence). The V and J ends lost 1 base and 10 bases, in that order; junction bases with no gene match: 3. The CDR3 spans 14 residues. CDR3 sequence: CASSLWDRDSPLHF. CDR3 DNA: TGTGCCAGCAGCTTGTGGGACAGGGACTCACCCCTCCACTTT.

In this sample, this clonotype turned up many times. This chain joins TRBV7-9 and TRBJ2-1; 8 bases align to TRBD1. J was trimmed by 0 bases and V by 7 bases; bases with no gene match: 8. Germline V gene data show CDR1 as SEHNR and CDR2 as FQNEAQ (reference sequence). CDR3 size: 16 residues. The CDR3 is CASTIGTGSSYNEQFF. Here the CDR3 DNA reads TGTGCCAGCACCATCGGGACAGGTAGCTCCTACAATGAGCAGTTCTTC.

This clonotype was seen many times. The chain employs TRBV10-3 and TRBJ2-7; D ambiguous. CDR1 and CDR2 from the germline V gene are ENHRY and SYGVKD. The CDR3 consists of 12 residues. V dropped 8 bases and J dropped 1 base, with 9 bases sitting between them. This CDR3 is CAISVNSYEQYF. In nucleotides, the CDR3 is TGTGCCATCTCAGTTAATTCCTACGAGCAGTACTTC.

This clonotype was detected many times. The chain has TRBV12-3 or TRBV12-4 and TRBJ1-1; TRBD1 might be the D (5 bases). CDR3 length: 13 amino acids. Trimming removed 5 bases from V and 0 bases from J, with 7 bases in between. The CDR3 is CASSRGMNTEAFF. CDR3 in DNA: TGTGCCAGCAGTCGGGGGATGAACACTGAAGCTTTCTTT.

The table lists this clonotype with a few counts. The V call is TRBV5-1, the J call TRBJ2-1; maybe TRBD2 (5 bases). Germline-derived CDR1 and CDR2 are SGHRS and YFSETQ. The CDR3 consists of 15 residues. With 7 bases removed from V and 0 bases from J, the gap between germline ends came to 14 bases. DNA of the CDR3: TGCGCCAGCGAGCCGGGATACGGCTCCTACAATGAGCAGTTCTTC. Protein product: CASEPGYGSYNEQFF.

The chain employs TRBV18 and TRBJ1-2; a weak D match, TRBD1 (5 bases). The CDR3 length is 12 residues. Trimming removed 4 bases at V and 5 bases at J, with 8 bases between. CDR1 and CDR2 (germline): KGHSH, LQKENI. CDR3 sequence: CASSHPGYGYTF. CDR3 DNA sequence: TGTGCCAGCTCACACCCAGGGTATGGCTACACCTTC.

The chain couples TRBV12-3 or TRBV12-4 to TRBJ2-7, with D possibly matching TRBD2 (6 bases). Trimming stripped 6 bases from V and 5 bases from J, with 17 bases between. The CDR3 loop spans 14 amino acids. CDR3 sequence: CASREGVYSDEQYF. CDR3 coding DNA: TGTGCCAGCAGGGAGGGAGTATATTCGGACGAGCAGTACTTC.

In DNA, the CDR3 is TGTGCCAGCAGTTACTTCCTCACGGGGGAAAATCGGAGAAAACTGTTTTTT. Amino acids: CASSYFLTGENRRKLFF. The chain recombines TRBV6-6 with TRBJ1-4, with D perhaps matching TRBD1 (5 bases). Germline CDR1 is MNHNY and CDR2 is SVGAGI (reference sequence). The CDR3 totals 17 residues. V was pared by 1 base and J by 10 bases, with 22 bases between.

In its sample, this clonotype was seen many times. The chain combines TRBV20-1 with TRBJ1-6; 8 positions match TRBD1. Trimming removed 5 bases from V and 10 bases from J; junction bases left unmatched: 4. The germline V gene encodes CDR1 DFQATT and CDR2 SNEGSKA (reference sequence). This CDR3 comprises 12 residues. The CDR3 sequence: CSAPDRASPLHF. CDR3 nucleotide sequence: TGCAGTGCTCCGGACAGGGCCTCACCCCTCCACTTT.